This T cell receptor beta chain was recovered during a study of breast tumors, draining lymph nodes, adjacent tissues. TCRdb reprocessed the multiplex PCR reads via MiXCR and lists one record per CDR3 protein. This sample has 130,000 or so distinct CDR3 sequences, with around 20% found just once. Breast cancer patients provided tissue from their axillary draining lymph nodes. Findings of the study overall: The lymph node origin of tumor T cells was framed as consistent with a hypothesis, not demonstrated. Tumor repertoires ranked between lymph nodes and nontumor tissue in diversity, with V and J gene preferences. Luminal-like breast cancer showed significantly greater tumor-nontumor repertoire similarity than basal-like breast cancer did. The data were judged consistent with most tumor T cells coming from lymph node and expanding in tumor.

CDR3 size: 13 residues. The V end was cut by 1 base, the J end by 2 bases, with 6 bases between. Ten or more counts support this clonotype. Its antigen is currently unknown. The rearrangement joins TRBV12-3 or TRBV12-4 to TRBJ2-7; D gene uncertain. This clonotype originated in a female donor with breast cancer. Some clones in this sample may be carry-over from other donors' samples. What was sequenced was axillary lymph node tissue. CDR3 coding DNA: TGTGCCAGCAGTTTAGGTCCGACCTACGAGCAGTACTTC. Translated: CASSLGPTYEQYF.